The T cell receptor (beta chain) under discussion was sequenced for a study of early stage breast cancer tumors. Study-wide background: ER+/PR+/HER2- status applied to about 70% of the 16 invasive breast tumors. Regarding the study as a whole: In about 90% of the 16 patients, blood comparison separated tumor from normal breast.

Trimming stripped 0 bases from V and 0 bases from J, with 11 bases between. The germline V gene encodes CDR1 SGDLS and CDR2 YYNGEE. The CDR3 length is 16 residues. On this clone itself: What it recognizes is unknown.

Assay: immunoSEQ multiplex PCR; the TCRdb copy retains only in-frame clones and omits some. The profile shows about 6,000 clones, 78% of them singletons. This TCR was sampled from a person aged 70 to 85 with breast cancer. The gene calls are TRBV9 and TRBJ2-3; D is unclear. The sample comprised normal breast tissue next to the tumor. CDR3 protein: CASSVVQSPSTDTQYF. CDR3 in DNA: TGTGCCAGCAGCGTAGTCCAGTCTCCTAGCACAGATACGCAGTATTTT.